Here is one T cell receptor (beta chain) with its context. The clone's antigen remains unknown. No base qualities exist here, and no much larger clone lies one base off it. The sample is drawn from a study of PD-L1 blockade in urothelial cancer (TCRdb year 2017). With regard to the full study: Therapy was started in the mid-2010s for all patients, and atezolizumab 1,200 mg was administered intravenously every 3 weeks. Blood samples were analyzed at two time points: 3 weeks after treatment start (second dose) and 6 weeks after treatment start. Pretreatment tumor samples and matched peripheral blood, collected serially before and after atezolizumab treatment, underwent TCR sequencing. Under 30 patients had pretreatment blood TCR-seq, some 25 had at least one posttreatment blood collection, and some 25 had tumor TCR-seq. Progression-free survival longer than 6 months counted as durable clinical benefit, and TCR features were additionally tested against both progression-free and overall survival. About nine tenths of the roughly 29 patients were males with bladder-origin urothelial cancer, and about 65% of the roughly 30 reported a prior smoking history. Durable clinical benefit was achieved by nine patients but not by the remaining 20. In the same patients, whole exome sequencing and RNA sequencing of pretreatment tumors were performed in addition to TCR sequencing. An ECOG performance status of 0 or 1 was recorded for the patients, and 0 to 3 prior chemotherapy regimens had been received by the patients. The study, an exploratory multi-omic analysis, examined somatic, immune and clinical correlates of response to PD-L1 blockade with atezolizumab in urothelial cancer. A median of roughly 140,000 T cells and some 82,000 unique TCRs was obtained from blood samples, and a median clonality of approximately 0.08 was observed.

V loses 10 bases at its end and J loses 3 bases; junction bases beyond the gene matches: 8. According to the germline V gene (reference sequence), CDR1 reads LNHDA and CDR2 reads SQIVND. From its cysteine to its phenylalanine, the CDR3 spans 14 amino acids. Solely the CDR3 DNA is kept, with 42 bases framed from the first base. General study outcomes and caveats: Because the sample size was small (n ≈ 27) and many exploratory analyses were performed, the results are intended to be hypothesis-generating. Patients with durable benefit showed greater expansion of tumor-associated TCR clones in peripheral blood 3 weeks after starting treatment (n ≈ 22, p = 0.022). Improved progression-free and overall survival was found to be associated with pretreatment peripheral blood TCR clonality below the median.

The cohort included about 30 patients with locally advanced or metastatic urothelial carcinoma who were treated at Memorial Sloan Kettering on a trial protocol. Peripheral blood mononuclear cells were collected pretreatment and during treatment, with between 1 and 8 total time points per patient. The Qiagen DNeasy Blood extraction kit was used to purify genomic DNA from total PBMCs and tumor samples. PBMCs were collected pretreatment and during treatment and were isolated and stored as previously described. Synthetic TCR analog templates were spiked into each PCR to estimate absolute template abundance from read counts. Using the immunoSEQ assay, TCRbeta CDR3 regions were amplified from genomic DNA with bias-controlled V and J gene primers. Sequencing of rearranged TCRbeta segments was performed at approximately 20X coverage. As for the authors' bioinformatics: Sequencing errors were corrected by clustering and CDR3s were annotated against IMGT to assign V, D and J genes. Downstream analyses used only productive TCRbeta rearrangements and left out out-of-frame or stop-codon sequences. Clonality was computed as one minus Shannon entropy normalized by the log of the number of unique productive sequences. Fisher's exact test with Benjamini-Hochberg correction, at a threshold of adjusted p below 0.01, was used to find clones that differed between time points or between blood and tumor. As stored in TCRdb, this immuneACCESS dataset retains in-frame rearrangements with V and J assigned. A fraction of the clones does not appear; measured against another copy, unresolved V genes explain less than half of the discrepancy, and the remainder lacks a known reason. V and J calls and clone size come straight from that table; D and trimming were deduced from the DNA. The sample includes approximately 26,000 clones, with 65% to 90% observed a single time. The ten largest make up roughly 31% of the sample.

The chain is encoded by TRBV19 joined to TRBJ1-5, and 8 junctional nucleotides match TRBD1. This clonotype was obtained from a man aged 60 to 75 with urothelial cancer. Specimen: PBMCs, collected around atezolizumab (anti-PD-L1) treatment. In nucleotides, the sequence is TGTGCCACCCGGGACAGGAATTACAATCAGCCCCAGCATTTT. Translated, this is CATRDRNYNQPQHF. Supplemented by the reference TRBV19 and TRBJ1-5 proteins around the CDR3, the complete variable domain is DGGITQSPKYLFRKEGQNVTLSCEQNLNHDAMYWYRQDPGQGLRLIYYSQIVNDFQKGDIAEGYSVSREKKESFPLTVTSAQKNPTAFYLCATRDRNYNQPQHFGDGTRLSIL.